This entry is about one T cell receptor beta chain. Antigen: not known. Repertoires were generated with immunoSEQ multiplex PCR, while TCRdb's copy carries only in-frame clones and drops some. Here the sample spans some 97,000 clones, about 91% being singletons. This sample is drawn from a study of siplizumab effects on memory and regulatory T cells. General study results and limits: Contribution to the alloresponse seemed major for naive T cells, which also seemed more diverse than memory cells.

Looked up from germline, CDR1 is MNHNS and CDR2 is SASEGT. This CDR3 region has 14 residues. Trimming shortened V by 1 base and J by 3 bases, and 10 bases separated the two germline ends. This sequence joins TRBV6-1 and TRBJ2-7; D is ambiguous. This receptor was identified in a human donor in good health. Input material: Tregs sorted from blood. CDR3: CASSEGSLGYEQYF. The CDR3 DNA is TGTGCCAGCAGTGAAGGCAGCCTAGGCTACGAGCAGTACTTC.